This TCR beta chain was sequenced during a study of cytomegalovirus exposure and HLA in healthy donors. This CDR3 has 22 residues. Profiled with immunoSEQ multiplex PCR; TCRdb holds only in-frame clones, not every one. This table holds fewer than 85,000 clones, about 95% found once. While the first cohort had about 610 subjects, the donors belonged to the separate validation cohort of about 120 subjects. This TCR derives from a woman aged 18-30 years in good health and CMV-seronegative. Material for sequencing was PBMCs. The chain joins TRBV21-1 to TRBJ2-7; the DNA was not compared with TRBD1, the D call given in the table. TRBV21-1 is annotated as a pseudogene. The CDR3 DNA is TGTGCCAGCAGCCTATATGAATTTACAGGTCCTACATTTGATAAAGTCATTTACGAGCAGTACTTC. This gives the protein CASSLYEFTGPTFDKVIYEQYF.